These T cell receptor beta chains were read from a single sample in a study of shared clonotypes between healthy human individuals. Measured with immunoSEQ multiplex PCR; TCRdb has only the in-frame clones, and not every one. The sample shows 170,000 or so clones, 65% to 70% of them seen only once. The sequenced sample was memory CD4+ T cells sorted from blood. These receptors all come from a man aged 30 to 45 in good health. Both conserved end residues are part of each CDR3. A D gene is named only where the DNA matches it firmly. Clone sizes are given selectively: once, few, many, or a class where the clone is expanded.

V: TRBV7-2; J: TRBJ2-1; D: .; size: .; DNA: TGTGCCAGCAGCTTAGATGGCGCGGGGCTCTTC; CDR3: CASSLDGAGLF
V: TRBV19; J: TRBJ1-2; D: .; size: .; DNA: TGTGCCAGTAGCCGAGAGGTCGGCTGGGATGGCTACACCTTC; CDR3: CASSREVGWDGYTF
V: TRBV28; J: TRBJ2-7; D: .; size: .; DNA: TGTGCGAGCGAGGCAGGCCAATCCTACGAGCAGTACTTC; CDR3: CASEAGQSYEQYF
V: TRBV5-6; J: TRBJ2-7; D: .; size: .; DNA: TGTGCCAGCAGCTTGGCACGGGCCTACGAGCAGTACTTC; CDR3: CASSLARAYEQYF
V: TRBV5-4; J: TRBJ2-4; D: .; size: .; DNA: TGTGCCAGCAGCCCCGGCAGGGACATTCAGTACTTC; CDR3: CASSPGRDIQYF
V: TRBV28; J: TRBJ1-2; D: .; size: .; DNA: TGTGCCAGCAGCCCGGGGGGGGCGCACTATGGCTACACCTTC; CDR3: CASSPGGAHYGYTF
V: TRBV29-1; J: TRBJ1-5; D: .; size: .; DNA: TGCAGCGTCTTGACAGGAGGCAATCAGCCCCAGCATTTT; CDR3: CSVLTGGNQPQHF
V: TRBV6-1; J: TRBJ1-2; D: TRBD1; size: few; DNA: TGTGCCAGCGCTGGGACAGGGTCCCTCTATAGTGGCTACACCTTC; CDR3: CASAGTGSLYSGYTF
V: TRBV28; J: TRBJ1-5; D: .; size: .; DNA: TGTGCCAGCAGTACATACCCGGGGGCGCGGGGTCAGCCCCAGCATTTT; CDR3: CASSTYPGARGQPQHF
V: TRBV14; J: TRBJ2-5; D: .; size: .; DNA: TGTGCCAGCAGCCAATCCTCGGAGTTGGGGACCCAGTACTTC; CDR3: CASSQSSELGTQYF
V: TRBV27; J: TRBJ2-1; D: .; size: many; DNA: TGTGCCAGCAGCCCTATCGGGCTCGCGGGGTACAATGAGCAGTTCTTC; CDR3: CASSPIGLAGYNEQFF
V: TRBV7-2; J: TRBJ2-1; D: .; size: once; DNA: TGTGCCAGCAGCTTAGTTCGCGGGACCCACAATGAGCAGTTCTTC; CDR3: CASSLVRGTHNEQFF
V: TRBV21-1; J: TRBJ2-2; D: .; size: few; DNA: TGTGCCAGCAGAGAAAAACAGGGGGCCACCGGGGAGCTGTTTTTT; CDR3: CASREKQGATGELFF
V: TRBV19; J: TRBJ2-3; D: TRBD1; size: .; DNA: TGTGCCACAGATCCGGGACAGGGTAGGGCAGATACGCAGTATTTT; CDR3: CATDPGQGRADTQYF
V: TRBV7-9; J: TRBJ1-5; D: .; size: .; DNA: TGTGCCAGCAGCTTAGAGGGTGACAATCAGCCCCAGCATTTT; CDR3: CASSLEGDNQPQHF
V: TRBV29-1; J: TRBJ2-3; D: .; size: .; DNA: TGCAGCGTTGAGAGCCGCGGGAGCACAGATACGCAGTATTTT; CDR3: CSVESRGSTDTQYF
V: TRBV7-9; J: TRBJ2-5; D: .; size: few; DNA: TGTGCCAGCAGCTTATTGGCATCCGGAGAGACCCAGTACTTC; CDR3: CASSLLASGETQYF
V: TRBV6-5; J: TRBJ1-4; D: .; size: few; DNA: TGTGCCAGCAGCCGCCAAGCAACTAATGAAAAACTGTTTTTT; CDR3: CASSRQATNEKLFF
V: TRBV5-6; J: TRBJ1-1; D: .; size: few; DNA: TGTGCCAGCAGCTCGGGACTTTGGGCTTTCTTT; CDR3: CASSSGLWAFF
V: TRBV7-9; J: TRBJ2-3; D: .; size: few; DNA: TGTGCCAGCAGCTTAGAAGGACTACTCCCCACAGATACGCAGTATTTT; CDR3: CASSLEGLLPTDTQYF
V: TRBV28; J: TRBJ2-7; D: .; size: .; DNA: TGTGCCAGCAGTTCCCGACAGGTTCGCCACGAGCAGTACTTC; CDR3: CASSSRQVRHEQYF
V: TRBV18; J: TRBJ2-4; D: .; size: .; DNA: TGTGCCAGCTCACCACCGAACAGGACCCCGGGAAACATTCAGTACTTC; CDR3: CASSPPNRTPGNIQYF
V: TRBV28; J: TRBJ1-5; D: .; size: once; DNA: TGTGCCAGCAGATTAAGTGACGGGAGCAATCAGCCCCAGCATTTT; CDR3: CASRLSDGSNQPQHF